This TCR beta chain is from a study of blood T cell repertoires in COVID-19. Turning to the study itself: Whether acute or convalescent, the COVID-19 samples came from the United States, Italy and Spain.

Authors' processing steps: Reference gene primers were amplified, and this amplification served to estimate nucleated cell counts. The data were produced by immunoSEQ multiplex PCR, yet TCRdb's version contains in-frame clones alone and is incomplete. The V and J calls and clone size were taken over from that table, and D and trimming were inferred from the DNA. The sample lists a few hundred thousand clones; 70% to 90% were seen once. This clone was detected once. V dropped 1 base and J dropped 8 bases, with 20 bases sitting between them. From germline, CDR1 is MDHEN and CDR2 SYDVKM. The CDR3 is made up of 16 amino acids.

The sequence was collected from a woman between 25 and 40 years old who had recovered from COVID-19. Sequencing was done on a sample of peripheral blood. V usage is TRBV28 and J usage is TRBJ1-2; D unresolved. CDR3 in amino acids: CASSLYLSGVGGGYTF. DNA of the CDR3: TGTGCCAGCAGTTTATACCTCAGCGGGGTAGGTGGCGGCTACACCTTC.